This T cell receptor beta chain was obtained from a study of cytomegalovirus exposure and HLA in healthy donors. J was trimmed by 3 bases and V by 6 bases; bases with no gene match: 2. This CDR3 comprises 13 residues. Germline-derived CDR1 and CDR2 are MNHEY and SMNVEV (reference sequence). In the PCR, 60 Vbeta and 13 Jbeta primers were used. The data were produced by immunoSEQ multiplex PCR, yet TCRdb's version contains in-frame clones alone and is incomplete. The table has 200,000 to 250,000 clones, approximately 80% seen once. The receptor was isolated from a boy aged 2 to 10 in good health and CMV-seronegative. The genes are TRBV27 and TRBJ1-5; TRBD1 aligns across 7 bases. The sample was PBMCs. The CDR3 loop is CASSGTVNQPQHF. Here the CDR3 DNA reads TGTGCCAGCAGCGGGACAGTCAATCAGCCCCAGCATTTT.